This TCR beta chain came from a study of shared clonotypes between healthy human individuals. Study background: For every donor, three CD4 naive, three CD4 memory, two CD8 naive and one CD8 memory plates were used. Whole-study results and caveats: Investigators collected only blood, and repertoires in tissues likely differ.

The material for each subset, its genomic DNA, was split evenly across several immunoSEQ plates. Clones were read by immunoSEQ multiplex PCR, and TCRdb kept only the in-frame ones, dropping some. Of about 2.3 million clones listed, approximately 95% are singletons. V lost 4 bases and J lost 1; bases outside the gene matches: 8. The CDR3 covers 17 residues. The germline V gene has CDR1 MGHRA and CDR2 YSYEKL. About this clone itself: Antigen unknown.

Donors were Caucasian adults residing in Nashville, Tennessee, USA. This receptor was identified in a young man in good health. Some clones in this sample may be carry-over from other donors' samples. This chain connects TRBV4-1 to TRBJ2-7; 12 bases are shared with TRBD2. Source material: naive CD4+ T cells from PBMCs. Subset specified: CD45RA+ positively selected. CDR3 nucleotide sequence: TGCGCCAGCAGCCCTCCCGGACTAGCGGGGCTATCCTACGAGCAGTACTTC. Protein product: CASSPPGLAGLSYEQYF.